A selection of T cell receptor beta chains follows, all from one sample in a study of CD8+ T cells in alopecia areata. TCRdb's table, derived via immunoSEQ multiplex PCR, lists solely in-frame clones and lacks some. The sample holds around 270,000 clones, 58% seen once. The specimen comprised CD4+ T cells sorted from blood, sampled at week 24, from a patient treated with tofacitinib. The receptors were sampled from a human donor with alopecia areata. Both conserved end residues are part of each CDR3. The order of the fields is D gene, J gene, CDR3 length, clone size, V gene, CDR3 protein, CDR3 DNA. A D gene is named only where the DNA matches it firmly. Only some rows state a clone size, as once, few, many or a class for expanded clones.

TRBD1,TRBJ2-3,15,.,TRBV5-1,CASSFKTGAADTQYF,TGCGCCAGCAGCTTCAAGACAGGGGCAGCAGATACGCAGTATTTT
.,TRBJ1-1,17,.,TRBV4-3,CASSQDQRPFMNTEAFF,TGCGCCAGCAGCCAAGATCAACGGCCTTTCATGAACACTGAAGCTTTCTTT
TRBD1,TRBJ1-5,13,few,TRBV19,CASSLDRVDPQHF,TGTGCCAGTAGTTTGGACAGGGTGGACCCCCAGCATTTT
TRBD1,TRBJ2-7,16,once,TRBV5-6,CASSSKRQGASYEQYF,TGTGCCAGCAGCTCCAAACGACAGGGGGCGTCCTACGAGCAGTACTTC
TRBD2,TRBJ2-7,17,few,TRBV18,CASSPPGKAGGKDEQYF,TGTGCCAGCTCACCACCGGGAAAAGCGGGGGGGAAAGACGAGCAGTACTTC
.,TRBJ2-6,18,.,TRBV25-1,CASSELLGGGSGANVLTF,TGTGCCAGCAGTGAACTTCTCGGGGGTGGCTCCGGGGCCAACGTCCTGACTTTC
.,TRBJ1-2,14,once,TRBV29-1,CSVGVGQGIYGYTF,TGCAGCGTAGGAGTGGGGCAGGGAATCTATGGCTACACCTTC
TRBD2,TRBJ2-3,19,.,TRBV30,CAWRGWGLAGVRPTDTQYF,TGTGCCTGGAGGGGATGGGGACTAGCGGGGGTGAGACCCACAGATACGCAGTATTTT
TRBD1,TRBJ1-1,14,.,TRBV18,CASSPDRRNAEAFF,TGTGCCAGCTCACCGGACAGGAGGAACGCTGAAGCTTTCTTT
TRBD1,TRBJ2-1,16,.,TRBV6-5,CASSYGSPGQGNEQFF,TGTGCCAGCAGTTACGGGTCGCCGGGACAGGGGAATGAGCAGTTCTTC
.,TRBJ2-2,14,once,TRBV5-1,CASSLREVAGELFF,TGCGCCAGCAGCTTAAGGGAGGTGGCCGGGGAGCTGTTTTTT
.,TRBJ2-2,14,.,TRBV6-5,CASSSQVNTGELFF,TGTGCCAGCAGCAGCCAAGTAAACACCGGGGAGCTGTTTTTT
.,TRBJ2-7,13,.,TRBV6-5,CASSYRRGYEQYF,TGTGCCAGCAGTTACCGGCGGGGTTACGAGCAGTACTTC
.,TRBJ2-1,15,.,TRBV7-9,CASSYYDRSYNEQFF,TGTGCCAGCAGTTACTACGACAGATCCTACAATGAGCAGTTCTTC
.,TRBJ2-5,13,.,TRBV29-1,CSVAGVLQETQYF,TGCAGCGTTGCGGGGGTACTCCAAGAGACCCAGTACTTC
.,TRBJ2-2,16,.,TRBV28,CASMGWGSGQDGELFF,TGTGCCAGCATGGGCTGGGGCAGCGGGCAGGACGGGGAGCTGTTTTTT
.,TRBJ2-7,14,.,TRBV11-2,CASISRRGSYEQYF,TGTGCCAGCATCTCCCGCCGGGGCTCCTACGAGCAGTACTTC
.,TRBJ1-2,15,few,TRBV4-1,CASSPPLTGRGGYTF,TGCGCCAGCAGCCCGCCTCTGACGGGGCGTGGGGGCTACACCTTC
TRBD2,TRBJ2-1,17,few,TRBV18,CASSPQLLAGVVNEQFF,TGTGCCAGCTCACCACAACTACTAGCGGGGGTGGTAAATGAGCAGTTCTTC
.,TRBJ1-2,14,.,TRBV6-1,CSAGGIPANYGYTF,TGTTCCGCCGGGGGAATACCCGCTAACTATGGCTACACCTTC
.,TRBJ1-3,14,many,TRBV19,CASENRASGNTIYF,TGTGCCAGTGAGAACAGGGCTTCTGGAAACACCATATATTTT
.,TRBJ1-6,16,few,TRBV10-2,CATSTGGGPYNSPLHF,TGCGCCACCAGTACCGGGGGTGGCCCCTATAATTCACCCCTCCACTTT
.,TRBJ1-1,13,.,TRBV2,CATTVEGYGEAFF,TGTGCCACCACCGTTGAGGGTTATGGTGAAGCTTTCTTT
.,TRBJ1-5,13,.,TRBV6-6,CASSPYSNQPQHF,TGTGCCAGCAGTCCATACAGCAATCAGCCCCAGCATTTT
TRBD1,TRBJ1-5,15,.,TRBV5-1,CASSLVPGQDQPQHF,TGCGCCAGCAGCCTGGTCCCGGGACAGGATCAGCCCCAGCATTTT
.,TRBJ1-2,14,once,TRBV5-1,CASSPGPSGKGYTF,TGCGCCAGCAGCCCGGGTCCCTCTGGGAAGGGCTACACCTTC
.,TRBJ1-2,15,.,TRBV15,CATSRDWLGIYGYTF,TGTGCCACCAGCAGAGACTGGCTGGGGATCTATGGCTACACCTTC
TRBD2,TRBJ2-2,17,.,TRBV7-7,CASSPTSGGQNTGELFF,TGTGCTAGCAGCCCGACTAGCGGGGGCCAGAACACCGGGGAGCTGTTTTTT
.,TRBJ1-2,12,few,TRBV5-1,CASSINENGYTF,TGCGCCAGCAGCATAAACGAGAATGGCTACACCTTC
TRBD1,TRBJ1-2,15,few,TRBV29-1,CSVEGGPGGNYGYTF,TGCAGCGTTGAAGGGGGACCAGGGGGTAACTATGGCTACACCTTC
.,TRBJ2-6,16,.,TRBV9,CASSGRVSPGANVLTF,TGTGCCAGCAGCGGCAGGGTATCCCCTGGGGCCAACGTCCTGACTTTC
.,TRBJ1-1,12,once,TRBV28,CASSLRNTEAFF,TGTGCCAGCAGTTTACGGAACACTGAAGCTTTCTTT
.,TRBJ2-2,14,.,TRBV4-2,CASSQDIQLGELFF,TGTGCCAGCAGCCAAGATATTCAGCTCGGGGAGCTGTTTTTT
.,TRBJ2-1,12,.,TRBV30,CAWGSDSGRSFF,TGTGCCTGGGGTTCGGACAGCGGCCGGTCCTTCTTC
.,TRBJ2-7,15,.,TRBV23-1,CASSRPGALMDEQYF,TGCGCCAGCAGTCGCCCCGGGGCCCTGATGGACGAGCAGTACTTC
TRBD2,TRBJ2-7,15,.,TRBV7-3,CASSLGLAGGYEQYF,TGTGCCAGCAGCCTCGGACTAGCGGGGGGGTACGAGCAGTACTTC
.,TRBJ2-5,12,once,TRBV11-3,CASSMSGETQYF,TGTGCCAGCAGCATGTCGGGGGAGACCCAGTACTTC
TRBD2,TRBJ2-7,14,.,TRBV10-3,CAIREGLAIYEQYF,TGTGCCATCAGGGAGGGACTAGCTATCTACGAGCAGTACTTC
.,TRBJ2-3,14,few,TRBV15,CATSRAGSTDTQYF,TGTGCCACCAGCAGAGCCGGCAGCACAGATACGCAGTATTTT
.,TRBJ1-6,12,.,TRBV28,CASSLNLRPLHF,TGTGCCAGCAGTTTAAACCTTCGTCCCCTCCACTTT
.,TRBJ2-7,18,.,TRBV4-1,CASSQVPPQGSNHYEQYF,TGCGCCAGCAGCCAAGTACCCCCTCAGGGCAGTAACCACTACGAGCAGTACTTC
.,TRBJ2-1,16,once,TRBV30,CAWSVQGSGSYNEQFF,TGTGCCTGGAGTGTGCAGGGGTCGGGATCCTACAATGAGCAGTTCTTC
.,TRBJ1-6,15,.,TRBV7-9,CASSVTSVADSPLHF,TGTGCCAGCAGCGTTACATCGGTGGCAGATTCACCCCTCCACTTT